These 10 T cell receptor beta chains were all obtained from the same sample, sequenced in a study of post-analysis software for immune sequencing data. Their specific antigens are unknown. Unique molecular identifiers featured in each of the TCR beta cDNA libraries. TCRdb re-derived calls from the PCR reads in MiXCR, one entry per CDR3 protein. This sample has hundreds of thousands of distinct CDR3 sequences; around 40% occur once, and the top ten carry roughly an eighth. Notes on the study in general: Relative to controls, patients had about five TRBV segments at higher frequency, with TRBV5-6, TRBV5-1 and TRBV20-1 among these.

The material sequenced was blood. The receptor set was obtained from a girl aged 10 to 17 with multiple sclerosis.

This clonotype was counted once. The chain recombines TRBV5-1 with TRBJ2-1, with TRBD2 matching 15 bases. V was pared by 4 bases and J by 0 bases, with 11 bases of the junction left unmatched. CDR1 is SGHRS and CDR2 is YFSETQ in the germline V gene. The CDR3 loop spans 20 amino acids. CDR3 sequence (DNA): TGCGCCAGCAGCCCCCGGACTAGCGGGAGGGCGGTGCTCTCCTACAATGAGCAGTTCTTC. Residues: CASSPRTSGRAVLSYNEQFF. Full variable domain (rest looked up from reference TRBV5-1 and TRBJ2-1): KAGVTQTPRYLIKTRGQQVTLSCSPISGHRSVSWYQQTPGQGLQFLFEYFSETQRNKGNFPGRFSGRQFSNSRSEMNVSTLELGDSALYLCASSPRTSGRAVLSYNEQFFGPGTRLTVL.

This clonotype has more than one count but fewer than ten. V and J are TRBV20-1 and TRBJ2-1, with TRBD2 matching over 14 bases. V gave up 5 bases and J gave up 7 bases; unmatched junction bases: 10. The CDR3 contains 16 residues. Per the germline V gene, CDR1 is DFQATT and CDR2 is SNEGSKA (reference sequence). CDR3 protein: CSADSRGLAGENEQFF. The CDR3 coding sequence is TGCAGTGCTGATAGTCGGGGACTAGCGGGAGAAAATGAGCAGTTCTTC.

V gene TRBV7-2 combines with J gene TRBJ2-5, with D tentatively TRBD2 (5 bases). V shed 2 bases and J shed 4 bases, with 17 bases lying between them. Germline V gene lookup returns CDR1 SGHTA and CDR2 FQGNSA. The CDR3 is made up of 16 amino acids. CDR3 sequence: CASSLYARRWTETQYF. The CDR3 DNA reads TGTGCCAGCAGCTTATACGCCAGGAGGTGGACAGAGACCCAGTACTTC. Using reference TRBV7-2 and TRBJ2-5 for the parts outside the CDR3, the full variable domain is GAGVSQSPSNKVTEKGKDVELRCDPISGHTALYWYRQSLGQGLEFLIYFQGNSAPDKSGLPSDRFSAERTGGSVSTLTIQRTQQEDSAVYLCASSLYARRWTETQYFGPGTRLLVL.

Only a few counts were recorded for this clonotype. This chain connects TRBV20-1 to TRBJ2-5, with 9 bases that match TRBD2. The CDR3 extends over 14 amino acids. After removal of 6 bases from V and 2 bases from J, the junction contained 7 bases not matched to a gene. In germline, CDR1 is DFQATT, CDR2 SNEGSKA (reference sequence). In DNA form, the CDR3 reads TGCAGTGCCAAAACGACTAGCGGACAAGAGACCCAGTACTTC. This codes for CSAKTTSGQETQYF.

The gene calls are TRBV20-1 and TRBJ2-7, with D perhaps matching TRBD2 (6 bases). CDR3 length equals 14 residues. V was trimmed by 3 bases and J by 3 bases, leaving 15 bases between them. Germline CDR1 reads DFQATT; CDR2 reads SNEGSKA (reference sequence). The DNA of the CDR3 is TGCAGTGCTAGGGACCGGGACTCTTTCTACGAGCAGTACTTC. It codes for CSARDRDSFYEQYF.

The V gene is TRBV5-1, the J gene TRBJ2-7, with D tentatively TRBD2 (6 bases). The germline V and J ends were trimmed by 4 bases and 3 bases, with 17 bases remaining between them. Germline-derived CDR1 and CDR2 are SGHRS and YFSETQ. The CDR3 totals 15 residues. The CDR3 DNA follows: TGCGCCAGCAGCCCCGGGACTCTCCAAGTCTACGAGCAGTACTTC. Its translation is CASSPGTLQVYEQYF.

Only a few counts were recorded for this clonotype. The V call is TRBV6-5, the J call TRBJ1-2; perhaps TRBD1 as D (5 bases). This CDR3 is built from 15 residues. V lost 3 bases to trimming and J lost 1 base, with 12 bases between them. Germline CDR1 is MNHEY and CDR2 is SVGAGI. The CDR3 coding sequence is TGTGCCAGCAGTTATTCCGCTCAGGGTAACTATGGCTACACCTTC. Translation gives CASSYSAQGNYGYTF.

The chain couples TRBV28 to TRBJ2-7, with D possibly matching TRBD1 (5 bases). Trimming took 7 bases from V and 2 from J, leaving 15 bases between them. The CDR3 sequence is 14 residues long. Germline lookup yields CDR1 MDHEN and CDR2 SYDVKM. The CDR3 loop is CASIKADNTYEQYF. The CDR3 DNA follows: TGTGCCAGCATCAAGGCGGACAATACCTACGAGCAGTACTTC.

The chain employs TRBV7-2 and TRBJ2-1; 11 bases match TRBD1. V shed 8 bases and J 9 bases; nucleotides not matched to a gene: 9. Germline values: CDR1 SGHTA, CDR2 FQGNSA. The CDR3 is made up of 14 amino acids. Here the CDR3 DNA reads TGTGCCAGCTTAACGGACAGGGGGCACGGTGAGCAGTTCTTC. It translates to CASLTDRGHGEQFF.

As DNA, the CDR3 is TGCGCCAGCAGCGACAGGCGCGGAGGAGGTTCCTACGAGCAGTACTTC. This gives the protein CASSDRRGGGSYEQYF. The chain is built from TRBV5-1 and TRBJ2-7; TRBD1 is a possible D gene (6 bases). V lost 4 bases, J lost 1 base, and 18 bases lay in between. The CDR3 runs to 16 residues. The germline V gene has CDR1 SGHRS and CDR2 YFSETQ. The whole variable domain, remainder taken from reference TRBV5-1 and TRBJ2-7, is KAGVTQTPRYLIKTRGQQVTLSCSPISGHRSVSWYQQTPGQGLQFLFEYFSETQRNKGNFPGRFSGRQFSNSRSEMNVSTLELGDSALYLCASSDRRGGGSYEQYFGPGTRLTVT.